Shown below are 6 T cell receptor beta chains from a single sample sequenced in a study of blood T cell repertoires in COVID-19. Only in-frame clones appear in the TCRdb table, and some are missing; sequencing was by immunoSEQ multiplex PCR. The sample contains about 55,000 clones, roughly 82% of which appear only once. Material: peripheral blood. These receptors all stem from an elderly woman with acute or convalescent COVID-19.

V usage is TRBV10-2 and J usage is TRBJ1-5, with 7 bases matching TRBD1. CDR1 and CDR2 (germline): WSHSY, SAAADI. This CDR3 has 14 amino acids. The V segment lost 8 bases and the J segment 6 bases; nucleotides outside the gene matches: 10. The CDR3: CASSGQPIIQPQHF. The CDR3, as DNA: TGCGCCAGCTCGGGACAGCCGATCATTCAGCCCCAGCATTTT.

V and J are TRBV7-2 and TRBJ1-5; D perhaps matches TRBD1 (6 bases). The CDR3 is 14 amino acids. CDR1 is SGHTA, CDR2 FQGNSA, per germline. The V end was cut by 3 bases, the J end by 4 bases, with 10 bases between. In DNA, the CDR3 is TGTGCCAGCAGCTTCTCGGACAGAAATCAGCCCCAGCATTTT. The encoded protein is CASSFSDRNQPQHF. The full variable domain, its missing parts supplied by reference TRBV7-2 and TRBJ1-5, is GAGVSQSPSNKVTEKGKDVELRCDPISGHTALYWYRQSLGQGLEFLIYFQGNSAPDKSGLPSDRFSAERTGGSVSTLTIQRTQQEDSAVYLCASSFSDRNQPQHFGDGTRLSIL.

This clone was seen more than once but under ten times. The chain links TRBV2 to TRBJ2-1, with 10 positions matching TRBD2. The germline V gene has CDR1 SNHLY and CDR2 FYNNEI. J was trimmed by 3 bases and V by 5 bases; bases with no gene match: 10. The CDR3 runs 17 residues. CDR3 in amino acids: CASSTIVAGGNYNEQFF. CDR3 nucleotides: TGTGCCAGCAGTACCATCGTAGCGGGGGGTAACTACAATGAGCAGTTCTTC.

The genes are TRBV3-1 (or the pseudogene TRBV3-2) and TRBJ2-2; 9 bases match TRBD2. With 11 bases clipped from V and 0 bases from J, the junction kept 7 bases outside the gene matches. The CDR3 runs 15 residues. The V gene's germline CDR1 is LGHDT and CDR2 YNNKEL (reference sequence). The CDR3 nucleotides are TGTGCCCGCGGGGGCGGGGGGGCGAACACCGGGGAGCTGTTTTTT. As protein: CARGGGGANTGELFF.

V is TRBV6-1 and J is TRBJ2-3; 9 bases match TRBD2. The germline V gene has CDR1 MNHNS and CDR2 SASEGT. This CDR3 region has 15 residues. Losses at the gene ends were 3 bases for V and 5 bases for J; bases not matched to a gene: 6. The CDR3 sequence is CASSDQRGVGDTQYF. Here the CDR3 DNA reads TGTGCCAGCAGTGACCAGCGGGGGGTTGGAGATACGCAGTATTTT.

The chain recombines TRBV7-2 with TRBJ2-3, with TRBD2 matching over 7 bases. Looked up from germline, CDR1 is SGHTA and CDR2 is FQGNSA. V gave up 5 bases and J gave up 0 bases; unmatched junction bases: 5. The CDR3 consists of 15 residues. The CDR3: CASSRLASSTDTQYF. CDR3 nucleotide sequence: TGTGCCAGCAGCAGACTAGCATCTAGCACAGATACGCAGTATTTT. Full variable domain (remainder filled in from reference TRBV7-2 and TRBJ2-3): GAGVSQSPSNKVTEKGKDVELRCDPISGHTALYWYRQSLGQGLEFLIYFQGNSAPDKSGLPSDRFSAERTGGSVSTLTIQRTQQEDSAVYLCASSRLASSTDTQYFGPGTRLTVL.